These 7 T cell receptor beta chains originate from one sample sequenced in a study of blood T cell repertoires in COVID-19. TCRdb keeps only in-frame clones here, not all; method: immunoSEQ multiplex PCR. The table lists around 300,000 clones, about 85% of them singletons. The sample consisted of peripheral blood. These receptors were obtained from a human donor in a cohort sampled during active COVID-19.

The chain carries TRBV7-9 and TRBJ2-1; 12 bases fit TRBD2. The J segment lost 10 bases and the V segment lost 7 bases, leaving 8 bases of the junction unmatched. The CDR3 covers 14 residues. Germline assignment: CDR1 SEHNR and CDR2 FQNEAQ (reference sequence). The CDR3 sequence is CASILTSGSIEQFF. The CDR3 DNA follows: TGTGCCAGCATCCTGACTAGCGGGAGTATCGAGCAGTTCTTC.

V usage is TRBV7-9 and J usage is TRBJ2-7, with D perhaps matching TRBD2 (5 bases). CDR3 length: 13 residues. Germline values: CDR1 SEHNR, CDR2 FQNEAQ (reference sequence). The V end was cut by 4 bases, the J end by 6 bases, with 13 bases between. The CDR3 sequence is CASSSLGSSEQYF. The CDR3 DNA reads TGTGCCAGCAGCTCTCTGGGGAGTAGCGAGCAGTACTTC.

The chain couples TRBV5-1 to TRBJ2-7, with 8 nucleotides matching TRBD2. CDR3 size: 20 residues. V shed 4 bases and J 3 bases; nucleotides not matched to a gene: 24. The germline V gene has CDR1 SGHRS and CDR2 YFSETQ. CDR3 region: CASSIGMTYGAGGTFYEQYF. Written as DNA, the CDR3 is TGCGCCAGCAGCATTGGGATGACCTATGGGGCGGGAGGTACCTTCTACGAGCAGTACTTC. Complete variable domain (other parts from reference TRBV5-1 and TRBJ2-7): KAGVTQTPRYLIKTRGQQVTLSCSPISGHRSVSWYQQTPGQGLQFLFEYFSETQRNKGNFPGRFSGRQFSNSRSEMNVSTLELGDSALYLCASSIGMTYGAGGTFYEQYFGPGTRLTVT.

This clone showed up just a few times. CDR3 sequence: CASSLRGRAWTGELFF. CDR3 nucleotides: TGTGCCAGCAGTTTACGAGGGAGGGCCTGGACCGGGGAGCTGTTTTTT. The J gene is TRBJ2-2, the V gene TRBV27, with TRBD2 identical over 7 bases. V dropped 2 bases and J dropped 5; count of bases not matched to a gene: 8. CDR1 is MNHEY, CDR2 SMNVEV, per germline (reference sequence). This CDR3 contains 16 residues.

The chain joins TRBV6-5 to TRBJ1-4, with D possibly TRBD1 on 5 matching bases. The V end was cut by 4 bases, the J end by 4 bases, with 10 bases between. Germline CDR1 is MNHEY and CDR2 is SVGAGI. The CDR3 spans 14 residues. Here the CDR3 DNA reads TGTGCCAGCAGTTCCCCAGGGTTTAATGAAAAACTGTTTTTT. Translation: CASSSPGFNEKLFF.

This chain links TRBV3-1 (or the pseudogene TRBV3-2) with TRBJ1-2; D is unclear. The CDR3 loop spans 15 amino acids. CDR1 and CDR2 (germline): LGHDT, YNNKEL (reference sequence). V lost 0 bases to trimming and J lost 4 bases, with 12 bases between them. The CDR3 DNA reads TGTGCCAGCAGCCAAGAGCTGACGGGAGGCTATGGCTACACCTTC. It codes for CASSQELTGGYGYTF.

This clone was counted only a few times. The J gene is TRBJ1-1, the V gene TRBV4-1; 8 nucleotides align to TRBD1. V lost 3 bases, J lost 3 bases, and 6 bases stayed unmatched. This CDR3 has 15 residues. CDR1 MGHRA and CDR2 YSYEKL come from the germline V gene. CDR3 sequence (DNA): TGCGCCAGCAGCCAGACAGCAGGGGGCCACACTGAAGCTTTCTTT. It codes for CASSQTAGGHTEAFF.